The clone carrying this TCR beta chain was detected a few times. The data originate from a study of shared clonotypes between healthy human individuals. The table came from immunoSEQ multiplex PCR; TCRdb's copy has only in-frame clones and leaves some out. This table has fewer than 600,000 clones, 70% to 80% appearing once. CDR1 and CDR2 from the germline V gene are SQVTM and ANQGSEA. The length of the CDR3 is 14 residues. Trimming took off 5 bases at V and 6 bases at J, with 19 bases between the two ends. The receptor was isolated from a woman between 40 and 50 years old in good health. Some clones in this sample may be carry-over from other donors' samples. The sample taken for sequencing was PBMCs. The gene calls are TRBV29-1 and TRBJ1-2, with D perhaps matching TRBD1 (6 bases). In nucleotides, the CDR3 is TGCAGCGTTACCTCCCTCCGGGACAACGATGGCTACACCTTC. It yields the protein CSVTSLRDNDGYTF.